These T cell receptor beta chains were read from a single sample in a study of beta chain features in type 1 diabetes. Sequenced by immunoSEQ multiplex PCR; TCRdb stores in-frame clones only, minus some. The data hold 160,000 or so clones, with approximately 12% observed a single time. Sequencing was carried out using central memory CD4+ T cells from blood. These receptors were obtained from a young man in good health. The CDR3 runs from the conserved cysteine through the conserved F or W. The order of the fields is V gene, clone size, J gene, D gene, CDR3 protein, CDR3 DNA. D genes are given only for firm matches. Where a row states a size, it is once, few, many or the class of an expanded clone; other rows omit it.

TRBV9	NA	TRBJ1-1	NA	CASSVTGSSTEAFF	TGTGCCAGCAGCGTCACAGGGAGTAGTACTGAAGCTTTCTTT
TRBV7-9	NA	TRBJ1-1	NA	CASSFQVNTEAFF	TGTGCCAGCAGCTTTCAGGTGAACACTGAAGCTTTCTTT
TRBV4-3	few	TRBJ2-3	NA	CASSQVLPTDTQYF	TGCGCCAGCAGCCAAGTCCTTCCGACAGATACGCAGTATTTT
TRBV7-2	few	TRBJ1-2	NA	CASSLARENGYTF	TGTGCCAGCAGCTTAGCCAGGGAGAATGGCTACACCTTC
TRBV10-3	many	TRBJ2-7	NA	CATGERYEQYF	TGTGCCACCGGGGAAAGATACGAGCAGTACTTC
TRBV30	few	TRBJ1-2	NA	CACPEGLGGYGYTF	TGTGCCTGCCCCGAGGGCCTAGGGGGCTATGGCTACACCTTC
TRBV28	NA	TRBJ2-5	NA	CASSSNLAYQETQYF	TGTGCCAGCAGTTCTAATCTAGCATACCAAGAGACCCAGTACTTC
TRBV6-5	NA	TRBJ2-5	NA	CASSSRGGAQETQYF	TGTGCCAGCAGTTCCCGAGGCGGGGCCCAAGAGACCCAGTACTTC
TRBV9	few	TRBJ1-1	TRBD1	CASRTGVEDAFF	TGTGCCAGCAGGACAGGGGTGGAGGACGCTTTCTTT
TRBV28	NA	TRBJ2-1	TRBD1	CASRGQGRVNEQFF	TGTGCCAGCAGGGGACAGGGGAGGGTCAATGAGCAGTTCTTC
TRBV7-2	few	TRBJ2-3	TRBD2	CASSFSPGTSGGARDTQYF	TGTGCCAGCAGCTTTAGTCCCGGGACTAGCGGGGGGGCAAGAGATACGCAGTATTTT
TRBV5-1	few	TRBJ2-2	NA	CASSLRPNPTGELFF	TGCGCCAGCAGCTTGCGTCCTAACCCCACCGGGGAGCTGTTTTTT
TRBV5-6	many	TRBJ2-1	NA	CASSLGQSYNEQFF	TGTGCCAGCAGCTTGGGACAGTCTTACAATGAGCAGTTCTTC
TRBV5-1	NA	TRBJ2-7	NA	CASSLTSRAYEQYF	TGCGCCAGCAGCTTGACTAGTCGGGCCTACGAGCAGTACTTC
TRBV6-5	NA	TRBJ1-2	TRBD1	CASKIGQGAGGYTF	TGTGCCAGCAAAATTGGACAGGGGGCGGGTGGCTACACCTTC
TRBV7-2	few	TRBJ1-2	NA	CASSLSGNGYTF	TGTGCCAGCAGCTTATCAGGGAATGGCTACACCTTC
TRBV29-1	NA	TRBJ1-2	NA	CSVVGGARTNYGYTF	TGCAGCGTAGTCGGGGGGGCTCGGACTAACTATGGCTACACCTTC